This is a list of T cell receptor beta chains from one sample in a study of PD-1 blockade in classical Hodgkin lymphoma. TCRdb's copy holds only in-frame clones and misses some; the assay was immunoSEQ multiplex PCR. The data show some 39,000 clones, approximately 91% seen once. Here the sequenced sample was peripheral blood mononuclear cells (PBMCs), taken at baseline. These receptors came from a human donor with classical Hodgkin lymphoma. Both conserved end residues are part of each CDR3. The order of the fields is V gene, CDR3 protein.

>TRBV4-1
CASSSGRGDEKLFF
>TRBV27
CASSLSHPTNTEAFF
>TRBV4-1
CASSQGGRPNTGELFF
>TRBV5-1
CASSLEPRTGGYYEQYF
>TRBV4-1
CASSESTGYGYTF
>TRBV14
CASSQARSPGETQYF
>TRBV28
CASIVRQGYSTGELFF
>TRBV9
CASSVGDWNSYEQYF
>TRBV4-1
CASSQVGRAGGHYGYTF
>TRBV28
CASSWGPLGGNTIYF
>TRBV27
CASSLGRGSEKLFF
>TRBV4-3
CASSQDRGAYNEQFF
>TRBV19
CASSSDSSSYEQYF
>TRBV27
CASSFQGGELFF
>TRBV11-2
CASSFMGETQYF
>TRBV28
CASSLCLGGCEQYF
>TRBV2
CASSLGTGELFF
>TRBV7-3
CASSLTGTNFGYTF
>TRBV10-3
CAISTSGSAGNEQFF